This TCR beta chain was sequenced in a study of vaccination and CD4 T cells after COVID-19 (dated 2022 in TCRdb). Regarding the study in general: Convalescent patients had a positive SARS-CoV-2 result on nasal swab PCR, and of these patients, 8 or 9 had mild disease and one had severe disease. In the convalescent cohort there were six males and four females, among whom were two Hispanic individuals, seven Caucasians, two Asians and one multiracial person. Participants received two doses of either the Pfizer-BioNTech BNT162b2 vaccine (n=8) or the Moderna mRNA-1273 vaccine (n=2). Post-COVID blood samples were collected from convalescent patients a median of about 92 days after diagnosis, with a range of about 30 to 180 days. Post-vaccine blood samples were taken a median of roughly 72 days after the second vaccine dose, with a range of about 12 to 250 days. For stimulating the cultures, overlapping spike peptide pools were used, derived from SARS-CoV-2 as well as from the common cold coronaviruses HCoV-NL63, HCoV-OC43 and HCoV-229E. Control cultures received a CEFX viral epitope pool as the positive control, an HIV-1 Nef peptide pool as the negative control, or no peptide. In around nine COVID-19 convalescent patients and a handful of infection-naive healthy vaccine recipients, the spike-specific CD4+ TCR repertoire before mRNA vaccination was compared with the repertoire after mRNA vaccination.

Read against the paper, the sample's treatment or condition label means: approximately 10-day PBMC culture with coronavirus spike peptide pools or control peptides (ViraFEST assay). The ViraFEST assay was used in the study, in which antigen-specific T cells were expanded with peptide pools and expanded clonotypes were subsequently identified by TCR sequencing. The convalescent patients' positive SARS-CoV-2 PCR tests were from March to December 2020, which was before the Alpha, Beta and Delta variants emerged in the United States. About 2 million PBMCs per well were cultured in IMDM with roughly 5% human AB serum and roughly 9.3 IU/ml IL-2, plus 10 ug/ml peptide pools. Half of the culture medium was replaced with fresh IL-2-containing medium on days 3 and 7. After about 11 days of culture, CD4+ T cells were isolated by negative selection using the EasySep CD4+ T cell isolation kit. PBMCs were separated from whole blood using Ficoll-Paque Plus gradient centrifugation and then either used fresh or cryopreserved at -140C. Each culture condition was generally run in triplicate wells.

The library was produced with PCR. TCR sequencing of DNA from cultured CD4+ T cells used the Oncomine TCR Beta short-read assay at the Johns Hopkins FTIC core. Genomic DNA was extracted from the cultured CD4+ T cells with the QIAamp micro DNA kit. Oncomine TCR Beta libraries from cultured CD4+ T cells were pooled with unique dual indexes and sequenced on an Illumina iSeq 100. In the paper's pipeline: Non-productive sequences were removed, and CDR3s that did not start with C, did not end with F or W, or were shorter than 7 amino acids were discarded. The MANAFEST web application identified antigen-specific clonotypes by comparing peptide-stimulated wells against reference wells and other culture wells. To be called positive, a clone needed an FDR below 0.05, an odds ratio above 5, and a productive frequency above 0.1% in at least two of three replicate wells. A clonotype counted as cross-reactive if it showed significant expansion both in the SARS-CoV-2 spike wells and in at least one common cold coronavirus spike condition. CDR3 homology was assessed with Levenshtein distances (stringdist) and unrooted phylogenetic trees (ape) in R version 3.6.1. TCRdb passed the public sequencing reads through fastp at Q25 and MiXCR, retaining productive beta sequences. Rows merge per CDR3 protein into single entries with the most common DNA and genes. These V and J calls originate from TCRdb's pipeline instead of the authors' own analysis. For this sample there are about 14,000 distinct CDR3 sequences; just under 35% appear just once. The top ten hold 35% to 40% of the sample.

On the study overall, not on this receptor specifically: Among convalescent patients, a median about 90% of the SARS-CoV-2-reactive clones seen after vaccination appeared only after vaccination, which suggests priming specific to the vaccine. Of the vaccine-specific clones in convalescent patients, 304 of 307, or nearly all, reacted only to SARS-CoV-2 spike and did not cross-react with common cold coronaviruses. Although the median number of SARS-CoV-2-reactive clonotypes went up from 20 to 25 after infection to around 39 after vaccination, the increase was not significant. The study included relatively few convalescent patients and did not analyze early timepoints after natural infection.

CDR1 DFQATT and CDR2 SNEGSKA were looked up in the germline V gene (reference sequence). The junction carries 13 bases between V and J, which are trimmed by 1 base and 5 bases respectively. The CDR3 holds 14 amino acids from the cysteine to the phenylalanine. Only the CDR3 part of the read is kept: 42 bases, read in frame from the first base. A word on this clonotype: Its antigen has not been determined. The input lacks base qualities; no much larger clone sits a single base away.

The receptor comes from a human donor with COVID-19. The sample taken for sequencing was cultured CD4+ T cells from blood. Recombination joined TRBV20-1 with TRBJ2-3; a tentative D match to TRBD2 spans 7 bases. The sequence in DNA is TGCAGTGCTAGAGCGGGGGGCCTTGGAGATACGCAGTATTTT. Protein translation: CSARAGGLGDTQYF.